This T cell receptor beta chain was captured by sequencing in a study of T cell responses to AZD1222 COVID-19 vaccine. Findings of the study overall: Spike-specific TCRs gained breadth and depth after people received two AZD1222 doses. Reportedly, nearly half of unique spike TCRs recognized epitopes outside B.1.351/B.1.1.7 mutations.

Germline loops: CDR1 MNHEY, CDR2 SMNVEV (reference sequence). The ends lost 1 base at V and 6 bases at J; junction bases unmatched: 3. The length of the CDR3 is 15 residues. A note on this clone: Its antigen remains unidentified.

Clones were read by immunoSEQ multiplex PCR, and TCRdb kept only the in-frame ones, dropping some. Seen here are around 80,000 clones, more than 85% observed once, and the top ten hold roughly 4.8%. The chain is built from TRBV27 and TRBJ2-2; 9 nucleotides match TRBD2. The sequencing here drew on peripheral blood, taken 28 days after the second AZD1222 dose. This clonotype originated in an adult who received the AZD1222 COVID-19 vaccine. CDR3 sequence reads: CASSLLAGAPGELFF. The DNA for the CDR3 is TGTGCCAGCAGTTTATTAGCGGGAGCCCCCGGGGAGCTGTTTTTT.